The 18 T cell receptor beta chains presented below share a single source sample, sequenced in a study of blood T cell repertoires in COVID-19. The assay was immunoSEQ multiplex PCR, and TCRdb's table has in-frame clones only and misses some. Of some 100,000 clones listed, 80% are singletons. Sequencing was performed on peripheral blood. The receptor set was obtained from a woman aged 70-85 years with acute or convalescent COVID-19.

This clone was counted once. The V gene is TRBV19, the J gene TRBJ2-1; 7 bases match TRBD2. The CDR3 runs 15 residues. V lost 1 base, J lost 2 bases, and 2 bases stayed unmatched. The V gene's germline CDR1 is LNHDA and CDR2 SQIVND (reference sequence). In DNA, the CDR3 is TGTGCCAGTAGTATAGCTCGGGGGGCCTACAATGAGCAGTTCTTC. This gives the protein CASSIARGAYNEQFF.

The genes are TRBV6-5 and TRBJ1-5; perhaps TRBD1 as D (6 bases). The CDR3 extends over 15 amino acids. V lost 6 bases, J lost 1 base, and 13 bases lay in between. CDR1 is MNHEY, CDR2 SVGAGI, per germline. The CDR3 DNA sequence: TGTGCCAGCAGATTACAGGGTTGGAGCAATCAGCCCCAGCATTTT. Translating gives CASRLQGWSNQPQHF.

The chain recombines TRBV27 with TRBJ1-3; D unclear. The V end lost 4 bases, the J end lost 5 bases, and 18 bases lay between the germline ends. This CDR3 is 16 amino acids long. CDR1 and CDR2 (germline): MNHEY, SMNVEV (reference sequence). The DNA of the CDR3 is TGTGCCAGCAGTTCCTTTGACGGGGAAATTCGAAACACCATATATTTT. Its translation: CASSSFDGEIRNTIYF.

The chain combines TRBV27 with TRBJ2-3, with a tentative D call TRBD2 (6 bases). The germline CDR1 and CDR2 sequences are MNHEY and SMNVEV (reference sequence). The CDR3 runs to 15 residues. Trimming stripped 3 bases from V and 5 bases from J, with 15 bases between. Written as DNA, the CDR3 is TGTGCCAGCAGTTTGTATGCGGGAAGGTTAGATACGCAGTATTTT. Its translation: CASSLYAGRLDTQYF.

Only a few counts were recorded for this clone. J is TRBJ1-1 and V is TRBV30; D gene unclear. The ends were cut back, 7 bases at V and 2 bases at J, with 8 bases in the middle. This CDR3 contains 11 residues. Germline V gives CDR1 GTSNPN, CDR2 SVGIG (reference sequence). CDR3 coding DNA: TGTGCCTTGACGGGAAACACTGAAGCTTTCTTT. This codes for CALTGNTEAFF.

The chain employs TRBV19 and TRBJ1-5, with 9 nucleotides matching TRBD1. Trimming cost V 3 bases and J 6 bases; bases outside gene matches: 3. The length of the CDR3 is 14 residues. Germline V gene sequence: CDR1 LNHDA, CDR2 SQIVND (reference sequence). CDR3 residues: CASSMTGGAQPQHF. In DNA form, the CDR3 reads TGTGCCAGTAGTATGACAGGGGGAGCTCAGCCCCAGCATTTT.

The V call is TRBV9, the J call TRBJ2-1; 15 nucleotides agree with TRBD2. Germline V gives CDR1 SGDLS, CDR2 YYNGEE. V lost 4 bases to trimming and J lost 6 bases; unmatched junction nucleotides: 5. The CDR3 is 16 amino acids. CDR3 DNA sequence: TGTGCCAGCAGCCCAGGACTAGCGGGGGGGCGCAATGAGCAGTTCTTC. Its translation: CASSPGLAGGRNEQFF.

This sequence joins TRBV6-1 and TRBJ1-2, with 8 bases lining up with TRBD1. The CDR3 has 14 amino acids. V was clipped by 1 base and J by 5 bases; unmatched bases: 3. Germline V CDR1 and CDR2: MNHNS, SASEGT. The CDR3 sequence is CASSEGQGLYGYTF. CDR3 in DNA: TGTGCCAGCAGTGAAGGACAGGGGTTATATGGCTACACCTTC.

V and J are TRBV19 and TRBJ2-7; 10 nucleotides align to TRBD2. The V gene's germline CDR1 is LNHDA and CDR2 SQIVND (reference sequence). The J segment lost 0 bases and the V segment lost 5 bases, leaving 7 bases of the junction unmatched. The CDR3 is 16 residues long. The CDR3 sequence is CASSHQLAGSSYEQYF. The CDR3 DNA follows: TGTGCCAGTAGTCACCAACTAGCGGGGAGCTCCTACGAGCAGTACTTC.

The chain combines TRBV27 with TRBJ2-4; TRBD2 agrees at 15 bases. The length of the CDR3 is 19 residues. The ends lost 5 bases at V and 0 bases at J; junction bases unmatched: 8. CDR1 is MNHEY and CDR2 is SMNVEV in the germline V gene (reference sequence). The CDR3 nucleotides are TGTGCCAGCAGTGGGGGACTAGCGGGGGGCGTTCTAGCCAAAAACATTCAGTACTTC. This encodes CASSGGLAGGVLAKNIQYF.

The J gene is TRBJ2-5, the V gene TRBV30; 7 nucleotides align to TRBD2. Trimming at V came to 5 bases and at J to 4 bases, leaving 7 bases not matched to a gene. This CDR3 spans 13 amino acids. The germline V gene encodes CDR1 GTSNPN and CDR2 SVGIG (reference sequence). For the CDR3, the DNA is TGTGCCTGGGCCCGCGGGGGAGGAGAGACCCAGTACTTC. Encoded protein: CAWARGGGETQYF.

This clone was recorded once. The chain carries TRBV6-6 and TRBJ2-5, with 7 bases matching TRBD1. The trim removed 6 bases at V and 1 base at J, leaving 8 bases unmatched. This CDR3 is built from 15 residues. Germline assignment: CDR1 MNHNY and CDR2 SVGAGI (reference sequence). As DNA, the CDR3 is TGTGCCAGCAGCAGAAGACAGGGATCCCAAGAGACCCAGTACTTC. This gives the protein CASSRRQGSQETQYF.

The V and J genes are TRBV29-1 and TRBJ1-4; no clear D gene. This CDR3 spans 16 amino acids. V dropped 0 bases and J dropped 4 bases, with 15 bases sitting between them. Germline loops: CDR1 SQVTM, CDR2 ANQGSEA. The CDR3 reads CSVEDPFAGNNEKLFF. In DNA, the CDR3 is TGCAGCGTTGAAGACCCCTTCGCCGGGAATAATGAAAAACTGTTTTTT.

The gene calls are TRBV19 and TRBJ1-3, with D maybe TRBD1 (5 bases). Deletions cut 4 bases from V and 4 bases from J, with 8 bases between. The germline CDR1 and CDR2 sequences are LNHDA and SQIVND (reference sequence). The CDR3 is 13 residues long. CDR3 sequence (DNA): TGTGCCAGTAGTAACCAGGGCGGAAACACCATATATTTT. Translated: CASSNQGGNTIYF. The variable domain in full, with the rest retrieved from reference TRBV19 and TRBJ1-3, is DGGITQSPKYLFRKEGQNVTLSCEQNLNHDAMYWYRQDPGQGLRLIYYSQIVNDFQKGDIAEGYSVSREKKESFPLTVTSAQKNPTAFYLCASSNQGGNTIYFGEGSWLTVV.

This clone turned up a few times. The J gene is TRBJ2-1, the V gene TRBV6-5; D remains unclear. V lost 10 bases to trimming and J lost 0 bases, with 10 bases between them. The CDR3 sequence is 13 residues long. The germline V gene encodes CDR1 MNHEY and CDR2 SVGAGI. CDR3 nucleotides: TGTGCCACCTCCTCCGGCTCCTACAATGAGCAGTTCTTC. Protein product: CATSSGSYNEQFF.

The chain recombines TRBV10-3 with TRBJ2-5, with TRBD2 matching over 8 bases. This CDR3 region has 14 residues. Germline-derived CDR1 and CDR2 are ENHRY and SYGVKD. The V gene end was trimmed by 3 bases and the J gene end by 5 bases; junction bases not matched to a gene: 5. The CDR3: CAISDFSGGETQYF. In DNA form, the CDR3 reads TGTGCCATCAGTGACTTTTCGGGGGGGGAGACCCAGTACTTC.

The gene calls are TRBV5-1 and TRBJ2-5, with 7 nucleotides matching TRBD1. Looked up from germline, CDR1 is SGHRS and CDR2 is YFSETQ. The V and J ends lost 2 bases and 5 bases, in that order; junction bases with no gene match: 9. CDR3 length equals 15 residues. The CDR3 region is CASSFWAGGFETQYF. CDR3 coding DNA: TGCGCCAGCAGCTTTTGGGCAGGGGGTTTCGAGACCCAGTACTTC.

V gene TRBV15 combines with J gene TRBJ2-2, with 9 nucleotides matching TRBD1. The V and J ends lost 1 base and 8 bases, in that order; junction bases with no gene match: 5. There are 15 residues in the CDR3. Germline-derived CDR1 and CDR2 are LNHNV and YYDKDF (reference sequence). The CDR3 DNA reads TGTGCCACCAGCAGAGTCCGGACAGGGGCAGGGGAGCTGTTTTTT. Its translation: CATSRVRTGAGELFF.